The clone carrying this TCR beta chain was recorded only once. The antigen remains undetermined. The data derive from a study of T-cell reconstitution after alpha-beta-depleted transplantation in children. Whole-study results and caveats: The authors attributed T-cell counts and diversity one year after transplant mostly to newly produced T cells.

The V and J ends lost 10 bases and 1 base respectively, with 26 bases between them. CDR1 and CDR2 from the germline V gene are LNHDA and SQIVND (reference sequence). This CDR3 is built from 18 residues. Unique molecular identifiers were used in preparing the TCRbeta library. TCRdb re-analysed the PCR reads in MiXCR, keeping a single row per CDR3 protein. The data contain around 490,000 distinct CDR3 sequences, about 10% of them singletons. This chain links TRBV19 with TRBJ2-4; TRBD2 might be the D (8 bases). The input for sequencing was PBMCs, mostly from graft donor cells, taken 180 days after TCRalphabeta/CD19-depleted stem cell transplant. The sequence came from a female patient aged 2-10 years who had a stem cell transplant for aplastic anemia, so the T cells may come from the graft donor. The CDR3 bases are TGTGCCACGAGGGGCGCAGGGGGAGCGGGAGTTGCCAAAAACATTCAGTACTTC. Amino acids: CATRGAGGAGVAKNIQYF.